One and the same sample provided the 4 T cell receptor beta chains below, sequenced in a study of identical twins. Via MiXCR, TCRdb re-called the 5' RACE reads, giving one row per CDR3 protein. The sample has around 530,000 distinct CDR3 sequences, roughly 15% seen once; the top ten hold roughly 0.43%. The same data also went into a second study, on yellow fever vaccine responses in identical twins.

What was sequenced was CD4+ T cells sorted from blood. Receptor source: a woman under 30 in good health.

The count of this clonotype is one. The chain joins TRBV28 to TRBJ2-5; possible D gene TRBD2, 6 bases. V was pared by 8 bases and J by 2 bases, with 12 bases between. The germline V gene has CDR1 MDHEN and CDR2 SYDVKM. This CDR3 contains 13 residues. CDR3 DNA: TGTGCCAGCGATCGGGGGAAACAAGAGACCCAGTACTTC. Its protein is CASDRGKQETQYF.

The chain carries TRBV20-1 and TRBJ1-5, with unresolved D. V was pared by 3 bases and J by 3 bases, with 9 bases between. The V gene's germline CDR1 is DFQATT and CDR2 SNEGSKA (reference sequence). This CDR3 contains 13 residues. Here the CDR3 reads CSASDGYNQPQHF. In nucleotides, the CDR3 is TGCAGTGCTAGCGACGGATACAATCAGCCCCAGCATTTT.

A few counts support this clonotype. This chain links TRBV20-1 with TRBJ2-7; D not resolved. This CDR3 comprises 14 residues. Between the trimmed V and J ends, which lost 1 base and 3 bases, there was a span of 13 bases. Germline values: CDR1 DFQATT, CDR2 SNEGSKA (reference sequence). The CDR3 here is CSARAKMGNYEQYF. CDR3 in DNA: TGCAGTGCTAGAGCGAAAATGGGGAACTACGAGCAGTACTTC.

This clonotype was observed a few times. J is TRBJ2-7 and V is TRBV6-1, with 10 bases aligning to TRBD2. This CDR3 is 15 amino acids long. Germline V gene data show CDR1 as MNHNS and CDR2 as SASEGT. The J segment lost 2 bases and the V segment lost 5 bases, leaving 6 bases of the junction unmatched. This CDR3 is CASSQRGGSTYEQYF. CDR3 nucleotides: TGTGCCAGCAGTCAGCGGGGGGGCTCCACCTACGAGCAGTACTTC.